This record looks at one T cell receptor beta chain sequence and its context. Its target is not known. This entry belongs to a study of shared clonotypes between healthy human individuals. Genomic DNA per cell subset filled all wells of several immunoSEQ plates. Here immunoSEQ multiplex PCR was the method, and the copy in TCRdb shows in-frame clones only, minus some. Seen here are over 1.5 million clones, 95% to 99% observed once, and the top ten hold roughly 0.45%. J lost 16 bases, V lost 2 bases, and 8 bases had no gene match. Germline V gene lookup returns CDR1 SEHNR and CDR2 FQNEAQ (reference sequence). There are 13 residues in the CDR3. Study-wide results and limits: The researchers took only blood, and tissue repertoires probably look different. Despite large depth, sorted-subset datasets appeared incompletely sequenced.

The clonotype originates from a man aged 25-45 years in good health. V and J are TRBV7-9 and TRBJ2-1, with 10 bases identical to TRBD2. Sequencing was performed on naive CD4+ T cells sorted from blood. Subset reported: CD45RA+ positively selected. CDR3 residues: CASSLLPSGRGFF. The CDR3 nucleotides are TGTGCCAGCAGCTTACTACCTAGCGGGAGAGGATTCTTC. The whole variable domain, filled in from reference TRBV7-9 and TRBJ2-1, reads DTGVSQNPRHKITKRGQNVTFRCDPISEHNRLYWYRQTLGQGPEFLTYFQNEAQLEKSRLLSDRFSAERPKGSFSTLEIQRTEQGDSAMYLCASSLLPSGRGFFGPGTRLTVL.